This T cell receptor beta chain is drawn from a study of blood T cell repertoires in COVID-19. Study-wide background: Acute and convalescent COVID-19 samples came from the United States, Italy and Spain. Nucleic acid was either cDNA or gDNA, and it came from T cells, B-cell-depleted T cells, or PBMCs.

One Seattle source followed patients from active infection through their disease course. CDR3 length equals 15 residues. Germline V gives CDR1 LNHNV, CDR2 YYDKDF (reference sequence). Trimming shortened V by 0 bases and J by 6 bases, and 12 bases separated the two germline ends. Authors' data handling: Amplification with reference gene primers provided the estimates of nucleated cell counts. TCRdb's table, derived via immunoSEQ multiplex PCR, lists solely in-frame clones and lacks some. That table is the source of V, J and clone size, and D and trimming were worked out from the DNA. The table includes about 160,000 clones, about 85% detected once.

The sample comprised peripheral blood. The sequence came from a man at least 80 years old with COVID-19, enrolled during active disease. This rearrangement joins TRBV15 to TRBJ1-5; TRBD1 might be the D (6 bases). The CDR3 nucleotides read TGTGCCACCAGCAGAGATCCTCAGGGGAGTCAGCCCCAGCATTTT. It specifies CATSRDPQGSQPQHF.